This TCR beta chain was identified in a study of T-cell reconstitution after alpha-beta-depleted transplantation in children. This CDR3 is 14 amino acids long. V was clipped by 8 bases and J by 5 bases; unmatched bases: 6. CDR1 and CDR2 from the germline V gene are MNHEY and SVGEGT. This clonotype was counted at least ten times. A library of TCRbeta sequences, prepared with unique molecular identifiers, was generated. From the PCR reads, TCRdb called clonotypes with MiXCR, one entry per CDR3 protein. Of almost 500,000 distinct CDR3 sequences listed, around 13% were seen once; the top ten hold around 5.8%.

The TCR was taken from a human donor who donated a stem cell graft to a child with combined immunodeficiency. The starting material was PBMCs from the stem cell graft donor, obtained from the stem cell graft. This chain uses TRBV6-2 or TRBV6-3 with TRBJ2-1; 10 bases align to TRBD2. DNA for the CDR3: TGTGCCAGCGACCTAGCGGGGGCCCACAATGAGCAGTTCTTC. It codes for CASDLAGAHNEQFF.